The 29 T cell receptor beta chains in this list originate from one sample, sequenced in a study of blood T cells in healthy people across ages. A sample-barcoded 5' primer and a J-beta primer mix were used in a second PCR of roughly 6 to 11 cycles. TCRdb independently ran MiXCR on the 5' RACE reads; one entry per CDR3 protein. This sample carries 780,000 or so distinct CDR3 sequences, around 25% of them seen once, and the ten largest clones take roughly 3.8%. The same sample was also used in a study of T cells of mothers and their children.

The sequencing input was blood. The receptors were sampled from a boy between 10 and 17 years old in good health.

V and J are TRBV20-1 and TRBJ2-1; tentatively, D is TRBD1 (6 bases). The end of the DNA is better explained by TRBJ2-7, so the J call may be wrong. The V gene's germline CDR1 is DFQATT and CDR2 SNEGSKA (reference sequence). The CDR3 has 15 amino acids. CDR3 nucleotides: TGCAGTGCCACCGACGGGACATCTTACTCCTACGAGCAGTACTTC. Residues: CSATDGTSYSYEQYF.

This clonotype was observed a few times. The gene calls are TRBV7-6 and TRBJ2-5; 9 bases are a match to TRBD2. Trimming cost V 4 bases and J 5 bases; bases outside gene matches: 5. The germline gives CDR1 SGHVS, CDR2 FNYEAQ. The CDR3 contains 14 residues. The CDR3: CASSSIAGAETQYF. The CDR3 coding sequence is TGTGCCAGCAGCTCCATAGCGGGAGCTGAGACCCAGTACTTC.

This chain links TRBV24-1 with TRBJ2-1, with D unclear. Trimming stripped 3 bases from V and 2 bases from J, with 7 bases between. The germline V gene encodes CDR1 KGHDR and CDR2 SFDVKD. This CDR3 region has 14 residues. CDR3 in amino acids: CATSDRFTYNEQFF. The CDR3 nucleotides are TGTGCCACCAGTGATAGGTTTACCTACAATGAGCAGTTCTTC.

In its sample, this clonotype was seen many times. A junction boundary mismatches the germline segment, possibly from a read error. The V call is TRBV20-1, the J call TRBJ2-4; tentative D call: TRBD2 (6 bases). CDR1 and CDR2 from the germline V gene are DFQATT and SNEGSKA (reference sequence). The CDR3 has 14 amino acids. This CDR3 reads CSAREMGGWNIQYF. DNA of the CDR3: TGCAGTGCTCGAGAAATGGGGGGTTGGAACATTCAGTACTTC.

CDR3 amino acids: CASSGTVTRTDTQYF. CDR3 DNA sequence: TGTGCCAGCAGCGGTACGGTTACCCGCACAGATACGCAGTATTTT. The chain combines TRBV7-2 with TRBJ2-3, with D unclear. This CDR3 has 15 residues. Looked up from germline, CDR1 is SGHTA and CDR2 is FQGNSA. V lost 5 bases and J 1 base, leaving 13 bases between the germline ends.

This clonotype turned up a few times. The rearrangement uses TRBV24-1 and TRBJ2-1; a possible D gene is TRBD2 (6 bases). This CDR3 is built from 13 residues. Germline V gene data show CDR1 as KGHDR and CDR2 as SFDVKD. Trimming left V 5 bases short and J 2 bases short, with 6 bases between. The CDR3 sequence: CATSGEAYNEQFF. Written as DNA, the CDR3 is TGTGCCACCAGTGGGGAGGCCTACAATGAGCAGTTCTTC.

This chain links TRBV27 with TRBJ1-6, with D unresolved. Germline V gene sequence: CDR1 MNHEY, CDR2 SMNVEV (reference sequence). This CDR3 spans 14 amino acids. V lost 3 bases and J lost 6, with 9 bases in between. CDR3 residues: CASSLETSNSPLHF. CDR3 DNA sequence: TGTGCCAGCAGTTTGGAGACCAGTAATTCACCCCTCCACTTT.

This clonotype was seen a few times. The rearrangement joins TRBV7-2 to TRBJ1-3; D remains unclear. CDR3 length: 11 residues. CDR1 is SGHTA, CDR2 FQGNSA, per germline. The V and J ends lost 2 bases and 7 bases respectively, with 3 bases between them. The CDR3 DNA is TGTGCCAGCAGCTTAAGTAACACCATATATTTT. Residues: CASSLSNTIYF.

V and J are TRBV2 and TRBJ2-3; perhaps TRBD2 as D (5 bases). The CDR3 has 14 residues. Trimming removed 8 bases from V and 0 bases from J, with 12 bases in between. The germline CDR1 and CDR2 sequences are SNHLY and FYNNEI. CDR3 coding DNA: TGTGCCAGCGAAGGGAGATTGAGCACAGATACGCAGTATTTT. Translating gives CASEGRLSTDTQYF.

The gene calls are TRBV20-1 and TRBJ2-1; D uncertain. CDR3 length: 14 residues. Germline CDR1 and CDR2: DFQATT and SNEGSKA (reference sequence). V lost 0 bases and J 5 bases, leaving 11 bases between the germline ends. The CDR3 DNA is TGCAGTGCTAGAGACCCAAGGAAAAACAATGAGCAGTTCTTC. It yields the protein CSARDPRKNNEQFF.

The chain recombines TRBV27 with TRBJ1-2; 8 positions agree with TRBD1. V gave up 5 bases and J gave up 4 bases; unmatched junction bases: 9. The CDR3 is 15 amino acids. Germline V gives CDR1 MNHEY, CDR2 SMNVEV (reference sequence). The DNA for the CDR3 is TGTGCCAGCAGTGACGGACAGGGAGGATTCTATGGCTACACCTTC. Protein product: CASSDGQGGFYGYTF.

This clonotype was seen a handful of times. The CDR3 bases are TGTGCCAGCAGTTTGAAATCAAACACCGGGGAGCTGTTTTTT. Translation: CASSLKSNTGELFF. The V call is TRBV28, the J call TRBJ2-2, with D unresolved. Per the germline V gene, CDR1 is MDHEN and CDR2 is SYDVKM. The germline V and J ends were trimmed by 3 bases and 2 bases, with 7 bases remaining between them. CDR3 length equals 14 residues.

The chain recombines TRBV4-3 with TRBJ2-3; 8 bases are shared with TRBD1. V shed 1 base and J 6 bases; nucleotides not matched to a gene: 6. The germline V gene has CDR1 LGHNA and CDR2 YSLEER. The CDR3 length is 15 residues. CDR3 residues: CASSQAGQGSDTQYF. CDR3 bases: TGCGCCAGCAGCCAAGCCGGACAGGGAAGCGATACGCAGTATTTT.

The chain is built from TRBV20-1 and TRBJ1-4; 9 positions match TRBD1. Per germline, CDR1 DFQATT and CDR2 SNEGSKA (reference sequence). Losses at the gene ends were 4 bases for V and 7 bases for J; bases not matched to a gene: 13. The length of the CDR3 is 16 residues. The CDR3 region has the DNA TGCAGTGCTAAATTACAGGGGGCCCGGAGAGGTGAAAAACTGTTTTTT. Its protein is CSAKLQGARRGEKLFF.

The J gene is TRBJ2-1, the V gene TRBV9; 10 bases fit TRBD2. CDR1 is SGDLS and CDR2 is YYNGEE in the germline V gene. After removal of 1 base from V and 4 bases from J, the junction contained 8 bases not matched to a gene. The CDR3 has 17 residues. CDR3 region: CASSVSGGAMKYNEQFF. The CDR3 DNA reads TGTGCCAGCAGCGTAAGCGGGGGGGCCATGAAGTACAATGAGCAGTTCTTC. Looking up the rest from reference TRBV9 and TRBJ2-1 gives the full variable domain: DSGVTQTPKHLITATGQRVTLRCSPRSGDLSVYWYQQSLDQGLQFLIQYYNGEERAKGNILERFSAQQFPDLHSELNLSSLELGDSALYFCASSVSGGAMKYNEQFFGPGTRLTVL.

This clonotype occurred a few times. No conserved phenylalanine or tryptophan ends this CDR3, so it is likely a read error. The rearrangement joins TRBV7-9 to TRBJ2-2; a possible D gene is TRBD2 (5 bases). The CDR3 loop spans 13 amino acids. Trimming removed 5 bases at V and 8 bases at J, with 12 bases between. Germline lookup yields CDR1 SEHNR and CDR2 FQNEAQ (reference sequence). CDR3 amino acids: CASSPSGSGELFV. CDR3 nucleotide sequence: TGTGCCAGCAGCCCCAGCGGTTCGGGGGAGCTGTTTGTT.

This clonotype has a handful of counts. The chain is built from TRBV20-1 and TRBJ2-7, with D possibly called TRBD1 or TRBD2 (6 bases each). Trimming pared 6 bases from V and 6 bases from J, leaving 18 bases between. CDR1 and CDR2 (germline): DFQATT, SNEGSKA (reference sequence). This CDR3 has 13 residues. CDR3 amino acids: CSAKPGGGREQYF. DNA for the CDR3: TGCAGTGCCAAGCCCGGGGGCGGACGCGAGCAGTACTTC.

The chain employs TRBV6-6 and TRBJ2-7; possibly TRBD1 or TRBD2 for D (5 bases each). The germline CDR1 and CDR2 sequences are MNHNY and SVGAGI (reference sequence). Trimming pared 6 bases from V and 6 bases from J, leaving 18 bases between. The CDR3 is 14 residues long. The CDR3 DNA is TGTGCCAGCAGCTTTACGGGGCAGTCCGCCGAGCAGTACTTC. Protein: CASSFTGQSAEQYF.

This rearrangement joins TRBV24-1 to TRBJ2-7, with unresolved D. The V gene's germline CDR1 is KGHDR and CDR2 SFDVKD. V was trimmed by 1 base and J by 3 bases, leaving 15 bases between them. This CDR3 is built from 16 residues. Here the CDR3 DNA reads TGTGCCACCAGTGATTTTCTATCCCCGCGAGGCTACGAGCAGTACTTC. This sequence encodes CATSDFLSPRGYEQYF.

Only a few counts were recorded for this clonotype. The genes are TRBV5-1 and TRBJ2-1; D might be TRBD1 or TRBD2, each matching 5 bases. The germline V and J ends were trimmed by 2 bases and 0 bases, with 15 bases remaining between them. This CDR3 spans 17 amino acids. Germline loops: CDR1 SGHRS, CDR2 YFSETQ. This CDR3 reads CASSLTGTGSSYNEQFF. The CDR3 nucleotides are TGCGCCAGCAGCTTAACCGGGACGGGGAGCTCCTACAATGAGCAGTTCTTC.

V gene TRBV7-2 combines with J gene TRBJ2-3; D may be TRBD2 (5 bases). V lost 6 bases and J 1 base, leaving 14 bases between the germline ends. CDR1 and CDR2 from the germline V gene are SGHTA and FQGNSA. This CDR3 has 15 residues. The CDR3: CASRTYSAGTDTQYF. The CDR3 DNA sequence: TGTGCCAGCAGAACATATAGCGCGGGCACAGATACGCAGTATTTT.

This clonotype showed up just a few times. This chain links TRBV20-1 with TRBJ2-2; D not resolved. The germline gives CDR1 DFQATT, CDR2 SNEGSKA (reference sequence). The CDR3 loop spans 16 amino acids. The V and J ends lost 0 bases and 1 base respectively, with 12 bases between them. The chain's CDR3 is CSARDTALLNTGELFF. The CDR3 region has the DNA TGCAGTGCTAGAGATACGGCCCTTCTGAACACCGGGGAGCTGTTTTTT.

CDR3 in DNA: TGTGCCAGCAATCAGGGACAGAACCAAGAGACCCAGTACTTC. Protein sequence: CASNQGQNQETQYF. The genes are TRBV5-5 and TRBJ2-5; 7 bases are shared with TRBD1. Germline CDR1 is SGHKS and CDR2 is YYEKEE (reference sequence). Trimming at V came to 6 bases and at J to 0 bases, leaving 5 bases not matched to a gene. The CDR3 is 14 residues long.

The genes are TRBV5-6 and TRBJ2-3; D is ambiguous. The germline V gene has CDR1 SGHDT and CDR2 YYEEEE. Between the trimmed V and J ends, which lost 4 bases and 2 bases, there was a span of 8 bases. The CDR3 contains 13 residues. CDR3 residues: CASSRVPTDTQYF. CDR3 sequence (DNA): TGTGCCAGCAGCAGGGTACCCACAGATACGCAGTATTTT.

The chain uses TRBV24-1 and TRBJ2-1; D remains unclear. CDR3 length equals 13 residues. Germline assignment: CDR1 KGHDR and CDR2 SFDVKD. The V end lost 5 bases, the J end lost 6 bases, and 10 bases lay between the germline ends. The DNA of the CDR3 is TGTGCCACCAGTGGGACGTTAAGCAATGAGCAGTTCTTC. Encoded protein: CATSGTLSNEQFF.

The J gene is TRBJ2-1, the V gene TRBV11-2; no firm D call. Trimming stripped 5 bases from V and 5 bases from J, with 16 bases between. The CDR3 extends over 15 amino acids. CDR1 and CDR2 (germline): SGHAT, FQNNGV. The chain's CDR3 is CASSLLSTGNNEQFF. The CDR3 nucleotides are TGTGCCAGCAGCCTCCTATCGACTGGGAACAATGAGCAGTTCTTC.

The rearrangement links TRBV29-1 to TRBJ2-5, with D uncertain. The germline V gene has CDR1 SQVTM and CDR2 ANQGSEA. The CDR3 is made up of 12 amino acids. The V end lost 6 bases, the J end lost 3 bases, and 11 bases lay between the germline ends. The CDR3 DNA sequence: TGCAGCGTCGCCAGCAGCGAAGAGACCCAGTACTTC. Translating it yields CSVASSEETQYF.

This clonotype was recorded a few times. CDR3 in DNA: TGTGCCAGCCCCATCGGGGGTAGCACAGATACGCAGTATTTT. Translating gives CASPIGGSTDTQYF. The V call is TRBV18, the J call TRBJ2-3; tentative D call: TRBD2 (6 bases). V lost 8 bases and J 0 bases, leaving 12 bases between the germline ends. Germline V CDR1 and CDR2: KGHSH, LQKENI. The CDR3 sequence is 14 residues long.

The V gene is TRBV29-1, the J gene TRBJ2-7; D uncertain. V was trimmed by 5 bases and J by 4 bases, leaving 12 bases between them. Germline CDR1 and CDR2: SQVTM and ANQGSEA. The CDR3 extends over 12 amino acids. CDR3 nucleotide sequence: TGCAGCGTTTTGAGTCCCGCATACGAGCAGTACTTC. Translation gives CSVLSPAYEQYF.